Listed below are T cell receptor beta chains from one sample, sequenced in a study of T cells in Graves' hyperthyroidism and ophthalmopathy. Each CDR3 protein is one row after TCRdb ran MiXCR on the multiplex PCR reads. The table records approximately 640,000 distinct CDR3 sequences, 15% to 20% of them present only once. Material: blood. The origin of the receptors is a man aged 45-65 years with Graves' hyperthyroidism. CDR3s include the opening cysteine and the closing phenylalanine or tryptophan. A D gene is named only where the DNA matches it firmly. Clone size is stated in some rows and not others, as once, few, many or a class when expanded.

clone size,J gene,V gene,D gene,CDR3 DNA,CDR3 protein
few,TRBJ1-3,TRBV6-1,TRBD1,TGTGCCAGCCTGGACAGGGAAACTGGAAACACCATATATTTT,CASLDRETGNTIYF
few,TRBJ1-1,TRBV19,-,TGTGCCAGTAGTCCCAATGGATTCACTGAAGCTTTCTTT,CASSPNGFTEAFF
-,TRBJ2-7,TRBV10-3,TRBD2,TGTGCCATCAGTGCTAGCGGGGCCCCCTACGAGCAGTACTTC,CAISASGAPYEQYF
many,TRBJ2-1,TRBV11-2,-,TGTGCCAGCACCCTTTGGACCGGACAGTCATACAATGAGCAGTTCTTC,CASTLWTGQSYNEQFF
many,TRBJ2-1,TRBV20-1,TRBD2,TGCAGTGCTACTAGCGGGGGTTACAATGAGCAGTTCTTC,CSATSGGYNEQFF
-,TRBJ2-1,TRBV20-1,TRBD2,TGCAGTGCTAGTTCTAGCGGCTCCTACAATGAGCAGTTCTTC,CSASSSGSYNEQFF
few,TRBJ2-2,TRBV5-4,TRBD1,TGTGCCAGCAGCTTGAAGGGGGCGCGAACCGGGGAGCTGTTTTTT,CASSLKGARTGELFF
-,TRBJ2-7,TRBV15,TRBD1,TGTGCCACCAGCAGTGGGACAGCCGGTTACGAGCAGTACTTC,CATSSGTAGYEQYF
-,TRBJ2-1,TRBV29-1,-,TGCAGCGTCATCGACCTCCTCCGAAATGAGCAGTTCTTC,CSVIDLLRNEQFF
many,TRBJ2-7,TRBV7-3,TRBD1,TGTGCCAGCAGCCATACAGGGGACGAGCAGTACTTC,CASSHTGDEQYF
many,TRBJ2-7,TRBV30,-,TGTGCCTGGAGTTTCACTCTGTACGAGCAGTACTTC,CAWSFTLYEQYF
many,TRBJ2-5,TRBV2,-,TGTGCCAGCAATCCGGCTAGCGAGTTCACCCAGTACTTC,CASNPASEFTQYF
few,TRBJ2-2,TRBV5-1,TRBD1,TGCGCCAGTTCCGGGACAGGGGATATCGCCGGGGAGCTGTTTTTT,CASSGTGDIAGELFF
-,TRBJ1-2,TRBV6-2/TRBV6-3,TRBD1,TGTGCCAGCACCGACAGGGGGCTCGGCTATGGCTACACCTTC,CASTDRGLGYGYTF
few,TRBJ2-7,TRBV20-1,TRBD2,TGCAGTGCCAGACTAGCGGGAGCCCTTTTCTACGAGCAGTACTTC,CSARLAGALFYEQYF
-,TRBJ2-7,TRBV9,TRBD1,TGTGCCAGCAGCGTAGCTCCCGACAGGGTGACCTACGAGCAGTACTTC,CASSVAPDRVTYEQYF
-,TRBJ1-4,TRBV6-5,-,TGTGCCAGCAGTTACTCGATATTTGGGAAACTGTTTTTT,CASSYSIFGKLFF
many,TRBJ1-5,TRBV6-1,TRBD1,TGTGCCAGCAGTTCAGGACAGGGCCTTTGGCCCCAGCATTTT,CASSSGQGLWPQHF
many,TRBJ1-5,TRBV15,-,TGTGCCACCAGCAGAAAGACGGATATCTGGCAGAACTATCAGCCCCAGCATTTT,CATSRKTDIWQNYQPQHF
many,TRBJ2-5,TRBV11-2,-,TGTGCCAGCAGCGTAGTCCTTGATTGGGTCGAGACCCAGTACTTC,CASSVVLDWVETQYF
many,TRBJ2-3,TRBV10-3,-,TGTGCCATCAGTGCAGGGGTGGGCACAGATACGCAGTATTTT,CAISAGVGTDTQYF
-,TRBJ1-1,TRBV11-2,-,TGTGCCAGCAGTGGACAGTGGGACACTGAAGCTTTCTTT,CASSGQWDTEAFF
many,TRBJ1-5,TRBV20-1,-,TGCAGTGCTAATAACCAGGGTCGAAGCAATCAGCCCCAGCATTTT,CSANNQGRSNQPQHF
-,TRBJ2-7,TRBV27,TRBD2,TGTGCCAGCAGTTTCATTAGCGGGGCATCCTACGAGCAGTACTTC,CASSFISGASYEQYF
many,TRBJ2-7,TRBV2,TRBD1,TGTGCCAGCAGGAGGGACAGGGGGCTAAACTCCTACGAGCAGTACTTC,CASRRDRGLNSYEQYF
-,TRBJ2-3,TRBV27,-,TGTGCCAGCAGCCGGTGGACAGCCCCTAGCACAGATACGCAGTATTTT,CASSRWTAPSTDTQYF
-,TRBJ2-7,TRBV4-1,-,TGCGCCAGCAGCCGGTGGACAGTTTCCTACGAGCAGTACTTC,CASSRWTVSYEQYF
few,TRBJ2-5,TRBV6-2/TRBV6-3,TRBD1,TGTGCCAGCCGGGCAACCGGGACAGGGGGTCGGGAGACCCAGTACTTC,CASRATGTGGRETQYF
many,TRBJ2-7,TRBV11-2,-,TGTGCCAGCAGAGCTTACGCGTCACTCACCTACGAGCAGTACTTC,CASRAYASLTYEQYF
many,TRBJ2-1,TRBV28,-,TGTGCCAGCACCCTAGGACAGAGCTCCTACAATGAGCAGTTCTTC,CASTLGQSSYNEQFF
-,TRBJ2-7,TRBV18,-,TGTGCCAGCTCACCAATCGGGAGTCTATCCTACGAGCAGTACTTC,CASSPIGSLSYEQYF
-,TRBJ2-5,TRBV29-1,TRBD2,TGCAGCGGGGGGGGGGAAGAGACCCAGTACTTC,CSGGGEETQYF
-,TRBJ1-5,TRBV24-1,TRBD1,TGTGCCACCAGTGACCCGGACAGGAGACATCAGCCCCAGCATTTT,CATSDPDRRHQPQHF
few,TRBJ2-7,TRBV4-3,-,TGCGCCAGCAGCCAAGATTACGGCAGGGTGTCCGACGAGCAGTACTTC,CASSQDYGRVSDEQYF
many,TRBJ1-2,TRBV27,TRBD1,TGTGCCAGCAGTTTGGGGACAGGGGTCGGCTACACCTTC,CASSLGTGVGYTF
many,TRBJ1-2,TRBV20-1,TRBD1,TGCAGTGCTAGTACGGGACAGGATGCTAAGGCTAACTATGGCTACACCTTC,CSASTGQDAKANYGYTF
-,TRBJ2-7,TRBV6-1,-,TGTGCCAGCAGTGACCCAGGGCAGGGAACCATCCAAGGGCAGTACTTC,CASSDPGQGTIQGQYF
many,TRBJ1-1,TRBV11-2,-,TGTGCCAGCAGCTTAGCGGGAAGGGCAGGAGCTGAAGCTTTCTTT,CASSLAGRAGAEAFF
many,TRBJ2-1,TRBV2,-,TGTGCCAGCAGAGATGCTGACAATGAGCAGTTCTTC,CASRDADNEQFF
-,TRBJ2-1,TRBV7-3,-,TGTGCCAGCAGCACTCCTGACCACAATGAGCAGTTCTTC,CASSTPDHNEQFF
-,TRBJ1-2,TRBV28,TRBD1,TGTGCCAGCAGTTTCAGACTCCGGGGACAGGGGAATGGCTACACCTTC,CASSFRLRGQGNGYTF
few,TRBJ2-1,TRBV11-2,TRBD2,TGTGCCAGCAGCTTAAAGTGGACTAGCGGGATAGAGATTAGGTTCTTC,CASSLKWTSGIEIRFF
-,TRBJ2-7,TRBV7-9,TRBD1,TGTGCCAGCAGCCCAGCTCCGGGACAGGGTAATGAGCAGTACTTC,CASSPAPGQGNEQYF
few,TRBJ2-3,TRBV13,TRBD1,TGTGCCAGCAGTTTTTTTTCAGGACAGGGCACAGATACGCAGTATTTT,CASSFFSGQGTDTQYF
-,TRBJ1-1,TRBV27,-,TGTGCCAGCAGTCTAGGACTGCCCAGGACTGAAGCTTTCTTT,CASSLGLPRTEAFF
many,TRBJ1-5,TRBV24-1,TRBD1,TGTGCCACCAGTGACCCCGGACAGGCCGGTACAGGCAATCAGCCCCAGCATTTT,CATSDPGQAGTGNQPQHF
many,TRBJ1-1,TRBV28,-,TGTGCCAGCAGTACAGTAAACACTGAAGCTTTCTTT,CASSTVNTEAFF
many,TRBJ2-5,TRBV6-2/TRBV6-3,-,TGTGCCAGCAGTTACTCCCCAGGACACCCGGACCAAGAGACCCAGTACTTC,CASSYSPGHPDQETQYF
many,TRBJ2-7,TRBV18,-,TGTGCCAGCTCAGTCGACAACAACTACGAGCAGTACTTC,CASSVDNNYEQYF
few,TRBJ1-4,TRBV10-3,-,TGTGCCATCGGGGGGACACGAAATAATGAAAAACTGTTTTTT,CAIGGTRNNEKLFF
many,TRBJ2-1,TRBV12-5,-,TGTGCTAGTGGATATATTACAGGTGGGGAGCAGTTCTTC,CASGYITGGEQFF
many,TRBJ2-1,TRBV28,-,TGTGCCAGCAGTTTTGGCGGGATGGTGTACAATGAGCAGTTCTTC,CASSFGGMVYNEQFF
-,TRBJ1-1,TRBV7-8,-,TGTGCCAGCAGCCCCTTCCGTGGTGACACTGAAGCTTTCTTT,CASSPFRGDTEAFF
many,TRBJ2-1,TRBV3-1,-,TGTGCCAGCAGCCTACCCGAGGCAGGGTCCTACAATGAGCAGTTCTTC,CASSLPEAGSYNEQFF
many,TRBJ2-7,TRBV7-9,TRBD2,TGTGCAGGAACGGCTAGCGGGAGCTACGAGCAGTACTTC,CAGTASGSYEQYF
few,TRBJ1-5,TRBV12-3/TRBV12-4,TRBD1,TGTGCCAGCAGTCCCCGACAGGGGAGTAGCAATCAGCCCCAGCATTTT,CASSPRQGSSNQPQHF
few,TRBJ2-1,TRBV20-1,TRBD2,TGCAGTGCTAGAGTAGGACTAGCGGGAGGGATACGGTTTGATGAGCAGTTCTTC,CSARVGLAGGIRFDEQFF
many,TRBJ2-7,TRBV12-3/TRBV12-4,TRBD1,TGTGCCAGCAGTTTCCGGGACAGGGGATTCGACGAGCAGTACTTC,CASSFRDRGFDEQYF
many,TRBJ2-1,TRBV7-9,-,TGTGCCAGCAGCGCTGGTTCACCCAGCTACAATGAGCAGTTCTTC,CASSAGSPSYNEQFF